This T cell receptor beta chain comes out of a study of T cells in Graves' hyperthyroidism and ophthalmopathy. This clonotype came up a few times. Amplification yielded TCR beta CDR3 regions, with RNA transcripts as the source. The HTBI primer set drove a first-round RT-PCR of the TCR CDR3. A single record per CDR3 protein comes from TCRdb applying MiXCR to the multiplex PCR reads. The sample contains about 640,000 distinct CDR3 sequences, roughly 15% of which appear only once. Individuals with ophthalmopathy presented a Clinical Activity Score of at least 3, a NOSPECS grade of at least 4 and a duration under 3 months. Fresh peripheral blood, under 13 ml, yielded the PBMCs. J gave up 7 bases and V 6 bases, and 9 bases lay outside the gene matches. The CDR3 covers 14 residues. Germline-derived CDR1 and CDR2 are LNHDA and SQIVND (reference sequence).

The sample consisted of blood. The chain couples TRBV19 to TRBJ2-1, with TRBD2 identical over 7 bases. The TCR originated in a woman in her 50s with Graves' ophthalmopathy. In DNA form, the CDR3 reads TGTGCCAGTAGAGCGGGGCACCCCTCTAATGAGCAGTTCTTC. This codes for CASRAGHPSNEQFF.